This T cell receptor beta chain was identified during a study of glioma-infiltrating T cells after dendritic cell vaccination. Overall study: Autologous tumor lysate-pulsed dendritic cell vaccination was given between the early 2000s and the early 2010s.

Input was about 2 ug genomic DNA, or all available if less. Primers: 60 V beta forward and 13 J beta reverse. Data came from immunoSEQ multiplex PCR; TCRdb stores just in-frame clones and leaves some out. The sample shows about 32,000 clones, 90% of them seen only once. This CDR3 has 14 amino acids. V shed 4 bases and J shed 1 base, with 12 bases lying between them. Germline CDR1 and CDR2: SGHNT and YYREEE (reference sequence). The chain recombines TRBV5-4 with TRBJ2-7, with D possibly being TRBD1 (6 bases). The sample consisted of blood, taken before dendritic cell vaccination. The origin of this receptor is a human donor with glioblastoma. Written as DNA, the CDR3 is TGTGCCAGCAGCAGCGAACAGGGTTCCTACGAGCAGTACTTC. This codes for CASSSEQGSYEQYF. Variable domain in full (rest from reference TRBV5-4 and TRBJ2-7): ETGVTQSPTHLIKTRGQQVTLRCSSQSGHNTVSWYQQALGQGPQFIFQYYREEENGRGNFPPRFSGLQFPNYSSELNVNALELDDSALYLCASSSEQGSYEQYFGPGTRLTVT.